These 20 T cell receptor beta chains share one sample of origin, sequenced in a study of T cells in Graves' hyperthyroidism and ophthalmopathy. Amplification targeted TCR beta CDR3 regions from RNA transcripts. Primed by the HTBI set, a first-round RT-PCR was run on the TCR CDR3. TCRdb fed the multiplex PCR reads into MiXCR, producing one record per CDR3 protein. There are about 700,000 distinct CDR3 sequences in the sample; 12% to 15% occur only once, and roughly 10% lies in the top ten. Sequencing was performed on blood. The source is a woman under 30 with Graves' hyperthyroidism.

This clonotype came up many times. The chain couples TRBV12-3 or TRBV12-4 to TRBJ2-1, with TRBD2 matching 7 bases. V was pared by 7 bases and J by 2 bases, with 5 bases of the junction left unmatched. The CDR3 is 14 residues long. CDR3 in DNA: TGTGCCAGCACCCATGGGACTACCTACAATGAGCAGTTCTTC. This translates into CASTHGTTYNEQFF.

The chain carries TRBV18 and TRBJ2-1, with D perhaps being TRBD1 or TRBD2 (5 bases each). The V gene's germline CDR1 is KGHSH and CDR2 LQKENI. This CDR3 spans 17 amino acids. V was clipped by 3 bases and J by 5 bases, with 20 bases between them. The DNA of the CDR3 is TGTGCCAGCTCACCGGGAAGGGCGGCCGGGGCACACAATGAGCAGTTCTTC. Residues: CASSPGRAAGAHNEQFF.

This clonotype was found many times. The genes are TRBV7-6 and TRBJ2-7; 7 bases fit TRBD1. The germline V gene encodes CDR1 SGHVS and CDR2 FNYEAQ. The CDR3 totals 15 residues. V lost 6 bases and J lost 3; bases outside the gene matches: 11. CDR3 amino acids: CASSPSDRVSYEQYF. The CDR3, as DNA: TGTGCCAGCAGTCCGTCTGACAGGGTGAGCTACGAGCAGTACTTC.

In its sample, this clonotype was seen many times. The chain carries TRBV6-1 and TRBJ2-7; tentative D call: TRBD2 (5 bases). Germline V gene data show CDR1 as MNHNS and CDR2 as SASEGT. The CDR3 spans 14 residues. The ends were cut back, 5 bases at V and 5 bases at J, with 16 bases in the middle. CDR3 region: CASSFSSAGDEQYF. Written as DNA, the CDR3 is TGTGCCAGCAGTTTTTCCTCCGCCGGGGACGAGCAGTACTTC.

The chain couples TRBV12-5 to TRBJ2-1; D possibly corresponds to TRBD1 (6 bases). V gave up 1 base and J gave up 6 bases, with 10 bases separating them. CDR1 LGHNT and CDR2 FRNRAP come from the germline V gene. The CDR3 is 14 amino acids. CDR3 nucleotides: TGTGCTAGTGGTTTGGGAGGACAGTTCAATGAGCAGTTCTTC. Its translation is CASGLGGQFNEQFF.

This clonotype has more than one count but fewer than ten. J is TRBJ2-7 and V is TRBV6-1; D gene uncertain. CDR3 length: 15 amino acids. V was pared by 5 bases and J by 0 bases, with 14 bases between. In germline, CDR1 is MNHNS, CDR2 SASEGT. The CDR3 coding sequence is TGTGCCAGCAGTACAATTAATAGCCCCTCCTACGAGCAGTACTTC. As protein: CASSTINSPSYEQYF.

This chain uses TRBV6-2 or TRBV6-3 with TRBJ2-7; a possible D gene is TRBD2 (5 bases). CDR1 and CDR2 (germline): MNHEY, SVGEGT. Trimming cost V 3 bases and J 3 bases, with 9 bases left between them. This CDR3 is built from 13 residues. CDR3 protein: CASSYFGGYEQYF. The CDR3 DNA follows: TGTGCCAGCAGTTATTTCGGAGGCTACGAGCAGTACTTC.

The chain combines TRBV7-9 with TRBJ2-5; a weak D match, TRBD1 (6 bases). The germline gives CDR1 SEHNR, CDR2 FQNEAQ (reference sequence). The V end was cut by 3 bases, the J end by 9 bases, with 17 bases between. The CDR3 sequence is 14 residues long. The CDR3 DNA is TGTGCCAGCAGCTTCGCCGGGACACTCGGGGCCCAGTACTTC. Its protein is CASSFAGTLGAQYF. Full variable domain (missing parts from reference TRBV7-9 and TRBJ2-5): DTGVSQNPRHKITKRGQNVTFRCDPISEHNRLYWYRQTLGQGPEFLTYFQNEAQLEKSRLLSDRFSAERPKGSFSTLEIQRTEQGDSAMYLCASSFAGTLGAQYFGPGTRLLVL.

In this sample, this clonotype turned up a few times. The CDR3 bases are TGCGCCAGCAGCGCATTTCAGGACCAAGAGACCCAGTACTTC. Its translation: CASSAFQDQETQYF. This rearrangement joins TRBV5-1 to TRBJ2-5; no reliable D call. In germline, CDR1 is SGHRS, CDR2 YFSETQ. The CDR3 spans 14 residues. V was trimmed by 4 bases and J by 0 bases, leaving 10 bases between them.

This clonotype was seen ten or more times. V usage is TRBV27 and J usage is TRBJ2-7; 7 bases are a match to TRBD2. Germline V lookup: CDR1 MNHEY, CDR2 SMNVEV (reference sequence). The V segment lost 5 bases and the J segment 0 bases; nucleotides outside the gene matches: 7. This CDR3 has 15 amino acids. In DNA, the CDR3 is TGTGCCAGCAGTATTAGCGGGCGCAGCTCCTACGAGCAGTACTTC. It translates to CASSISGRSSYEQYF.

The chain recombines TRBV30 with TRBJ2-1; D gene ambiguous. The germline V gene encodes CDR1 GTSNPN and CDR2 SVGIG (reference sequence). V lost 0 bases to trimming and J lost 9 bases, with 15 bases between them. The CDR3 contains 14 residues. CDR3 sequence: CAWSVGSTWSEQFF. CDR3 nucleotides: TGTGCCTGGAGTGTGGGGTCGACCTGGAGTGAGCAGTTCTTC.

This clonotype has a count of ten or more. This rearrangement joins TRBV7-9 to TRBJ2-1, with 9 positions matching TRBD2. CDR3 length equals 17 residues. Per germline, CDR1 SEHNR and CDR2 FQNEAQ (reference sequence). V lost 5 bases and J lost 7; bases outside the gene matches: 15. The CDR3 DNA reads as TGTGCCAGCAGCCTACCGAGGGGCGGGAGGGGCAAGAATGAGCAGTTCTTC. It is translated as CASSLPRGGRGKNEQFF. Filled out from reference TRBV7-9 and TRBJ2-1, the complete variable domain reads DTGVSQNPRHKITKRGQNVTFRCDPISEHNRLYWYRQTLGQGPEFLTYFQNEAQLEKSRLLSDRFSAERPKGSFSTLEIQRTEQGDSAMYLCASSLPRGGRGKNEQFFGPGTRLTVL.

This clonotype was observed a few times. This rearrangement joins TRBV27 to TRBJ2-7; D is undetermined. Germline loops: CDR1 MNHEY, CDR2 SMNVEV (reference sequence). The CDR3 has 13 residues. The ends were cut back, 5 bases at V and 0 bases at J, with 8 bases in the middle. CDR3 in DNA: TGTGCCAGCAGTGCCATAGCCTCCTACGAGCAGTACTTC. It encodes CASSAIASYEQYF.

The gene calls are TRBV6-1 and TRBJ2-1, with a possible D match to TRBD2 (6 bases). There are 14 residues in the CDR3. V was cut by 5 bases and J by 4 bases, with 12 bases left in between. The germline CDR1 and CDR2 sequences are MNHNS and SASEGT. As DNA, the CDR3 is TGTGCCAGCAGTAGGGGACTCCCTTACAATGAGCAGTTCTTC. Its translation: CASSRGLPYNEQFF.

This clonotype appeared many times. The chain recombines TRBV6-2 or TRBV6-3 with TRBJ2-1; D is ambiguous. Germline CDR1 reads MNHEY; CDR2 reads SVGEGT. The CDR3 sequence is 15 residues long. Between the trimmed V and J ends, which lost 0 bases and 3 bases, there was a span of 9 bases. The CDR3 reads CASSYSTKGYNEQFF. CDR3 nucleotide sequence: TGTGCCAGCAGTTACTCGACGAAGGGCTACAATGAGCAGTTCTTC.

Ten or more counts support this clonotype. The chain is built from TRBV24-1 and TRBJ2-1; a possible D gene is TRBD1 (6 bases). This CDR3 contains 14 residues. V lost 4 bases to trimming and J lost 9 bases, with 15 bases between them. The germline V gene has CDR1 KGHDR and CDR2 SFDVKD. CDR3 sequence: CATSDQGTLGEQFF. CDR3 coding DNA: TGTGCCACCAGTGACCAGGGGACACTAGGTGAGCAGTTCTTC.

The rearrangement links TRBV5-6 to TRBJ1-4; weak D call: TRBD1 (6 bases). Trimming cost V 4 bases and J 5 bases, with 9 bases left between them. The CDR3 consists of 13 residues. CDR1 and CDR2 from the germline V gene are SGHDT and YYEEEE. The CDR3 is CASSGQSNEKLFF. The CDR3 DNA reads TGTGCCAGCAGCGGACAGTCGAATGAAAAACTGTTTTTT.

The genes are TRBV2 and TRBJ2-1; tentative D call: TRBD1 (6 bases). The CDR3 extends over 14 amino acids. From germline, CDR1 is SNHLY and CDR2 FYNNEI. Between the trimmed V and J ends, which lost 7 bases and 4 bases, there was a span of 14 bases. The CDR3 sequence is CASKKGTIYNEQFF. CDR3 nucleotides: TGTGCCAGCAAGAAAGGGACAATTTACAATGAGCAGTTCTTC.

This clonotype occurred many times. The chain employs TRBV20-1 and TRBJ2-3, with D unresolved. This CDR3 has 14 amino acids. Germline values: CDR1 DFQATT, CDR2 SNEGSKA (reference sequence). Trimming removed 3 bases at V and 0 bases at J, with 10 bases between. In DNA form, the CDR3 reads TGCAGTGCTAGGCCAAGAGGAAGCACAGATACGCAGTATTTT. As protein: CSARPRGSTDTQYF.

The chain is built from TRBV3-1 and TRBJ2-7; D is ambiguous. Germline lookup yields CDR1 LGHDT and CDR2 YNNKEL (reference sequence). V was trimmed by 4 bases and J by 2 bases, leaving 15 bases between them. There are 15 residues in the CDR3. This CDR3 is CASSPHINSAYEQYF. The CDR3 region has the DNA TGTGCCAGCAGCCCTCACATAAATTCAGCCTACGAGCAGTACTTC.